One and the same sample provided the 12 T cell receptor beta chains below, sequenced in a study of T cell repertoires in cytomegalovirus infection. The antigens these receptors bind are not known. A single record per CDR3 protein comes from TCRdb applying MiXCR to the reads. The sample holds around 900,000 distinct CDR3 sequences; 30% to 40% are singletons and the top ten take around an eighth. The material was cultured CD8+ T cells from PBMCs, obtained from culture after CMV antigen stimulation. The receptors stem from a human donor in good health (CMV status not recorded). Some clones in this sample may be carry-over from other donors' samples.

DNA of the CDR3: TGTGCCATCAGTGATACGGTCCAACCCCACTATTCACCCCTCCACTTT. Its translation is CAISDTVQPHYSPLHF. The genes are TRBV10-3 and TRBJ1-6, with no clear D. This CDR3 is 16 amino acids long. Trimming shortened V by 3 bases and J by 8 bases, and 17 bases separated the two germline ends. Germline V gives CDR1 ENHRY, CDR2 SYGVKD.

The chain uses TRBV27 and TRBJ2-7; D gene ambiguous. Germline CDR1 reads MNHEY; CDR2 reads SMNVEV (reference sequence). The V end was cut by 4 bases, the J end by 7 bases, with 14 bases between. The CDR3 runs 13 residues. The CDR3, as DNA: TGTGCCAGCAGTTACGACCGGGTCGGAGAGCAGTACTTC. This encodes CASSYDRVGEQYF.

This clonotype came up a few times. The gene calls are TRBV10-3 and TRBJ1-1; 10 bases line up with TRBD1. This CDR3 is built from 14 residues. V dropped 9 bases and J dropped 3; count of bases not matched to a gene: 7. Germline assignment: CDR1 ENHRY and CDR2 SYGVKD. The CDR3 here is CAIAMDRGDTEAFF. The CDR3 coding sequence is TGTGCCATAGCGATGGACAGGGGGGACACTGAAGCTTTCTTT.

This clonotype has a handful of counts. Given a much more abundant clone one base away, this may be a read error. The genes are TRBV9 and TRBJ1-5, with D possibly matching TRBD1 (6 bases). With 3 bases removed from V and 0 bases from J, the gap between germline ends came to 10 bases. The CDR3 has 15 residues. In germline, CDR1 is SGDLS, CDR2 YYNGEE. The CDR3 loop reads CASSAGQNSNQPQHF. CDR3 nucleotides: TGTGCCAGCAGCGCCGGACAGAATAGCAATCAGCCCCAGCATTTT.

V usage is TRBV20-1 and J usage is TRBJ2-7, with a possible D match to TRBD1 (6 bases). V was clipped by 3 bases and J by 1 base, with 13 bases between them. From germline, CDR1 is DFQATT and CDR2 SNEGSKA (reference sequence). The CDR3 has 14 residues. CDR3 in DNA: TGCAGTGCTAGGAGGGGACACCCTTCCTACGAGCAGTACTTC. Translating gives CSARRGHPSYEQYF.

The rearrangement joins TRBV4-1 to TRBJ1-1; D is possibly TRBD1 (5 bases). The V end was cut by 2 bases, the J end by 5 bases, with 12 bases between. The length of the CDR3 is 14 residues. Germline-derived CDR1 and CDR2 are MGHRA and YSYEKL. This CDR3 reads CASSQSGGGTEAFF. The CDR3 nucleotides read TGCGCCAGCAGCCAATCCGGGGGGGGAACTGAAGCTTTCTTT.

This clonotype occurred a few times. CDR3 sequence reads: CASSPNLAEAFF. Here the CDR3 DNA reads TGCGCCAGCAGCCCTAACCTCGCTGAAGCTTTCTTT. The chain joins TRBV4-1 to TRBJ1-1, with D unresolved. CDR1 and CDR2 (germline): MGHRA, YSYEKL. V lost 4 bases and J lost 6, with 9 bases in between. The CDR3 has 12 amino acids.

This clonotype appeared many times. This chain connects TRBV7-9 to TRBJ2-2, with a tentative D call TRBD1 (5 bases). Trimming left V 3 bases short and J 4 bases short, with 12 bases between. The CDR3 has 15 residues. CDR1 SEHNR and CDR2 FQNEAQ come from the germline V gene (reference sequence). The CDR3 protein is CASSFRQKVTGELFF. CDR3 DNA: TGTGCCAGCAGCTTTCGACAGAAGGTCACCGGGGAGCTGTTTTTT.

The chain employs TRBV7-8 and TRBJ2-7; tentatively, D is TRBD1 (6 bases). V was clipped by 2 bases and J by 2 bases, with 13 bases between them. This CDR3 comprises 15 residues. Looked up from germline, CDR1 is SGHVS and CDR2 is FQNEAQ. This CDR3 is CASSLPDRPPYEQYF. Written as DNA, the CDR3 is TGTGCCAGCAGCTTACCAGACAGGCCCCCCTACGAGCAGTACTTC. Variable domain in full (rest from reference TRBV7-8 and TRBJ2-7): GAGVSQSPRYKVAKRGQDVALRCDPISGHVSLFWYQQALGQGPEFLTYFQNEAQLDKSGLPSDRFFAERPEGSVSTLKIQRTQQEDSAVYLCASSLPDRPPYEQYFGPGTRLTVT.

This chain connects TRBV7-9 to TRBJ2-3; TRBD2 is a possible D gene (5 bases). Trimming took off 1 base at V and 0 bases at J, with 14 bases between the two ends. This CDR3 comprises 17 residues. CDR1 and CDR2 (germline): SEHNR, FQNEAQ (reference sequence). DNA of the CDR3: TGTGCCAGCAGCTTAGGTTCCGGGGATATTAGCACAGATACGCAGTATTTT. It yields the protein CASSLGSGDISTDTQYF.

The CDR3 bases are TGTGCCAGCACCTCGGGGGTGAGGGACACTGAAGCTTTCTTT. It codes for CASTSGVRDTEAFF. The J gene is TRBJ1-1, the V gene TRBV9, with D possibly matching TRBD1 (5 bases). Trimming took 6 bases from V and 3 from J, leaving 15 bases between them. CDR3 length: 14 residues. CDR1 is SGDLS, CDR2 YYNGEE, per germline.

This clonotype was observed a few times. V is TRBV7-3 and J is TRBJ1-3, with D tentatively TRBD1 (6 bases). The length of the CDR3 is 14 residues. Trimming cost V 3 bases and J 4 bases, with 10 bases left between them. Germline loops: CDR1 SGHTA, CDR2 FQGTGA. The CDR3 is CASSFTGHGNTIYF. Written as DNA, the CDR3 is TGTGCCAGCAGCTTTACAGGGCACGGAAACACCATATATTTT.